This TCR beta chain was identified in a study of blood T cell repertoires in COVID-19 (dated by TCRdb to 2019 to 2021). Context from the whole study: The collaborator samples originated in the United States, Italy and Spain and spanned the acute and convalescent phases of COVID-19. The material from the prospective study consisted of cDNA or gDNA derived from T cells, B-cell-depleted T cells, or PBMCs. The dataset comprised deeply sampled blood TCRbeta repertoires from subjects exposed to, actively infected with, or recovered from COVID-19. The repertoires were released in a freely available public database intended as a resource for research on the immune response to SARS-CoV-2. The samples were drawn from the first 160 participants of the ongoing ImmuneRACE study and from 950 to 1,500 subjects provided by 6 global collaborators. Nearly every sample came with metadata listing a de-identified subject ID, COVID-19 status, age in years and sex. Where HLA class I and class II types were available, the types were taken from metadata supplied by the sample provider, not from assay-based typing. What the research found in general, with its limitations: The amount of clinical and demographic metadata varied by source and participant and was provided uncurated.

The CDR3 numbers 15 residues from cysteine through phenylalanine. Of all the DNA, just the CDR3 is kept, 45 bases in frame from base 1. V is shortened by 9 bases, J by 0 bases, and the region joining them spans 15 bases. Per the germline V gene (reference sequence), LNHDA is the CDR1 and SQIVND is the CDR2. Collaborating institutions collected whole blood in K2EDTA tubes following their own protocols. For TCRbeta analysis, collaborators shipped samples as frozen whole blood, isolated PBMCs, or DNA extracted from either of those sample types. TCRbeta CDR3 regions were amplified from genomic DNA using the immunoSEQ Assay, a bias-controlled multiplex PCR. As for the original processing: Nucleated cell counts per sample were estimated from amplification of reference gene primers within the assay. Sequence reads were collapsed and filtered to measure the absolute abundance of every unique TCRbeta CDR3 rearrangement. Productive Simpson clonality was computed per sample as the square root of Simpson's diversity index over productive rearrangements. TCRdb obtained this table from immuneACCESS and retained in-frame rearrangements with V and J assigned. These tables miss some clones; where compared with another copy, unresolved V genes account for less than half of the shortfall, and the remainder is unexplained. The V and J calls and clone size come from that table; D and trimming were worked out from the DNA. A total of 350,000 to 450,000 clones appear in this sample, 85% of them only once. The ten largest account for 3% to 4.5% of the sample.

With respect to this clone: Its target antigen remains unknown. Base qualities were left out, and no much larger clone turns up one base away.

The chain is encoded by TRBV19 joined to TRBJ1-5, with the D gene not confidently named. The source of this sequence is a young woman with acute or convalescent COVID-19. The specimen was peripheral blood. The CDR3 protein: CASTFQTYSNQPQHF. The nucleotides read TGTGCCAGCACTTTCCAGACATATAGCAATCAGCCCCAGCATTTT.